This T cell receptor beta chain came from a study of beta chain features in type 1 diabetes (dated by TCRdb to the late 2010s). About the study as a whole: No differences in mean age, gender distribution, total cell number or subset yield were found between patients and healthy donors. In the study, TCRB repertoires of sorted circulating CD4+ T cell subsets from recently diagnosed type 1 diabetes patients were compared with those of matched healthy donors. Whereas all 30 or so donors provided naive and central memory subsets, regulatory and stem cell-like memory subsets were isolated from just 8 patients and about 8 healthy donors. Across all samples, roughly 110,000,000 sorted cells were examined, and cell number per subset correlated strongly with RNA yield.

As for this clone: Its binding antigen is unknown. No clone much larger than this one lies a single base away; base qualities are absent.

The full study reports these points: Only small numbers of individuals were included in the HLA sub-analyses, which left unresolved whether HLA type had any influence on TCRB rearrangement. At VDJ recombination sites, type 1 diabetes patients had fewer insertions and more deleted nucleotides, which implies abnormalities in thymic rearrangement. Naive, central memory and regulatory TCRB repertoires appeared more similar among patients than among healthy donors. PCR may preferentially amplify shorter templates, but because patient and control samples were amplified and corrected together, any resulting skew would affect both groups equally. Type 1 diabetes patients showed a moderate but significant shortening of TCRB CDR3 length in all four CD4+ subsets. Because cDNA rather than genomic DNA was sequenced, highly expressing activated cells could have been over-represented, although no difference in activation and CD3 levels was found between groups.

The junction carries 13 bases between V and J, which are trimmed by 4 bases and 1 base respectively. The CDR3 sequence holds 15 residues, the cysteine and phenylalanine included. The sequence is cut down to CDR3 DNA, 45 bases in frame from base 1. CDR1 and CDR2 were assigned from the germline V gene as SGDLS and YYNGEE. All of the isolated RNA was reverse transcribed with the High Capacity cDNA Reverse Transcription Kit, so expressed TCRB transcripts were sequenced. Naive, central memory and regulatory T cell samples underwent deep immunoSEQ sequencing, averaging around 3.6 million total reads per sample. After sorted cells were lysed in RLT buffer, RNA was extracted with DNase-treated RNeasy Micro or Mini kits, with the choice depending on cell number. To prevent cross-contamination, every cell subset was processed on its own, while patient and healthy donor samples were processed together. The immunoSEQ multiplex PCR was used to amplify TCRB sequences from cDNA, generating 87-bp fragments that spanned the CDR3 region. The amplicons were sequenced using the Illumina HiSeq platform. The source study handled its data this way. Synthetic template baselines were used to correct PCR bias computationally, reads within Hamming distance 2 were collapsed, and singletons that could not be merged were discarded. Reads were aligned against IMGT to assign V, D and J genes, CDR3 length and insertions or deletions at six rearrangement sites. Within each subset, clonotype counts were normalized to the number of sorted cells before true diversity and Gini coefficients were calculated with the tcR R package. The overlap coefficient, calculated on TCRB nucleotide sequences, was used to quantify repertoire sharing. As a proxy for the pre-selection repertoire, out-of-frame TCRB sequences from naive cells were analyzed. Not all clones reach the TCRdb copy of this immuneACCESS table, which keeps in-frame sequences only. Checked studies attribute under half of the gap to unresolved V genes and leave the rest unexplained. V and J calls and clone size are as listed in that table; D and trimming were resolved from the DNA. Here the sample has about 650,000 clones; roughly 12% occur a single time. The ten largest clones represent approximately 0.11% of the sample.

Each donor gave one peripheral blood draw, around 0.12 L on average, collected into heparinised tubes. Using a panel that included CD45RO, CCR7, CD25, CD127, CD95 and CD27, naive, central memory, regulatory and stem cell-like memory CD4+ T cells were sorted on a BD FACSAria II. All sorted populations exceeded 95% purity. PBMCs were separated immediately by Lymphoprep density gradient centrifugation and were stained directly, without being cultured. So that batch effects would be minimized, each experiment stained and sorted samples in pairs, pairing one healthy donor with one patient. The receptor chain draws on TRBV9 and TRBJ2-3; matching of 6 bases hints at TRBD2 as the D gene. The clonotype comes from a man aged 25-45 years with type 1 diabetes. The sequenced material came from naive CD4+ T cells from blood. The sample's cell subset or site, from its label and the paper: true naive CD4+ T cells. Here the CDR3 is given as CASSQRLARTDTQYF. The DNA sequence reads TGTGCCAGCAGCCAGAGGCTAGCGCGCACAGATACGCAGTATTTT.